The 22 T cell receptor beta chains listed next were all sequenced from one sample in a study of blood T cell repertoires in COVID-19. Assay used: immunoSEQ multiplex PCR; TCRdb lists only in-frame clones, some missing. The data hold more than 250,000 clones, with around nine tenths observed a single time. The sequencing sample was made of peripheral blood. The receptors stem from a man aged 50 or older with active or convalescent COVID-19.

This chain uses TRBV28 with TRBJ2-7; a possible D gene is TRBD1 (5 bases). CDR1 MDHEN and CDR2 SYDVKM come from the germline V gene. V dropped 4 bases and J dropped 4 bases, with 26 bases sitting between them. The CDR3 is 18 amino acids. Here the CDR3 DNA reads TGTGCCAGCAGTTCCACGACAGACTTTCGCCTGCCTATGTACGAGCAGTACTTC. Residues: CASSSTTDFRLPMYEQYF.

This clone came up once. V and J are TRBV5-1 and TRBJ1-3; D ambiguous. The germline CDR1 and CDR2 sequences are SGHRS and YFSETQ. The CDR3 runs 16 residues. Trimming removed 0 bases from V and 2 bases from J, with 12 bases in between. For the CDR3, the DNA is TGCGCCAGCAGCTTGGAACGGTACTACCCTGGAAACACCATATATTTT. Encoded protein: CASSLERYYPGNTIYF.

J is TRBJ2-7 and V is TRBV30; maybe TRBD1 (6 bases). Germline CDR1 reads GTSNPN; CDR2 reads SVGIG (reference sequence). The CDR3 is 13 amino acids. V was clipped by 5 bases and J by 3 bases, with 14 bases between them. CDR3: CAWGTRSFYEQYF. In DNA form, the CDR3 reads TGTGCCTGGGGGACACGATCATTCTACGAGCAGTACTTC.

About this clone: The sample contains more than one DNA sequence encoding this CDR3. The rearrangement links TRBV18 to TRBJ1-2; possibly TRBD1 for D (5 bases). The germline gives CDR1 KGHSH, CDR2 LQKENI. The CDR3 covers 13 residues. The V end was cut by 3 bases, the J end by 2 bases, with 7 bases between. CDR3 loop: CASSPGGNYGYTF. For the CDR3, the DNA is TGTGCCAGCTCACCGGGGGGGAACTATGGCTACACCTTC.

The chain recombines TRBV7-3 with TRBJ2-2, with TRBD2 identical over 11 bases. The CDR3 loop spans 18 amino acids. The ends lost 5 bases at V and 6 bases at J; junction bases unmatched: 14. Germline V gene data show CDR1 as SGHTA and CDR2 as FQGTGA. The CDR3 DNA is TGTGCCAGCAGCCCATTGGGACTAGCGGTAGAAAGTCCCGGGGAGCTGTTTTTT. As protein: CASSPLGLAVESPGELFF.

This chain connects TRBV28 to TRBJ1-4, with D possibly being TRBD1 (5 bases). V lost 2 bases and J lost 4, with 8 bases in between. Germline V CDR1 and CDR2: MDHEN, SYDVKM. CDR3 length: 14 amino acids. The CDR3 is CASSLGGVNEKLFF. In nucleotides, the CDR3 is TGTGCCAGCAGTTTAGGAGGGGTTAATGAAAAACTGTTTTTT. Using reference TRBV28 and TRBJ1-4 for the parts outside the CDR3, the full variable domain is DVKVTQSSRYLVKRTGEKVFLECVQDMDHENMFWYRQDPGLGLRLIYFSYDVKMKEKGDIPEGYSVSREKKERFSLILESASTNQTSMYLCASSLGGVNEKLFFGSGTQLSVL.

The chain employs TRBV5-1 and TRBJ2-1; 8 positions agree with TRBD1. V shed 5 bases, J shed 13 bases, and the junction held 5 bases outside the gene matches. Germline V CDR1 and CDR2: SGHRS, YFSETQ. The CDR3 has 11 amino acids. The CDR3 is CASSLTGVQFF. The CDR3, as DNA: TGCGCCAGCAGTCTGACAGGGGTACAGTTCTTC.

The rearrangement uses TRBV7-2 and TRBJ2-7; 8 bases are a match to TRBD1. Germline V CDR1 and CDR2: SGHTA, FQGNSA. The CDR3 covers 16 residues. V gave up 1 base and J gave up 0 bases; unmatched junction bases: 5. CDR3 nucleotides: TGTGCCAGCAGCTTAGGAAGGGGGACAGGCTCCTACGAGCAGTACTTC. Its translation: CASSLGRGTGSYEQYF.

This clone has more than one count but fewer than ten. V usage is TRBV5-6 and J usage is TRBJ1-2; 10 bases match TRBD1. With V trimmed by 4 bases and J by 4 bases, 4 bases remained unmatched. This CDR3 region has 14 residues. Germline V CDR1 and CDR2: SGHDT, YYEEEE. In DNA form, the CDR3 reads TGTGCCAGCAGCCAACGGGACAGGGGCTATGGCTACACCTTC. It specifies CASSQRDRGYGYTF.

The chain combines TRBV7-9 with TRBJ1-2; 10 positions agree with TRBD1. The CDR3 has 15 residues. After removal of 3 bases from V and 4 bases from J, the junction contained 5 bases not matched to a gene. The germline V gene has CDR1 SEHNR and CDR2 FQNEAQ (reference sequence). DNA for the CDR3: TGTGCCAGCAGCTTGGGACAGGGGTTGATCTATGGCTACACCTTC. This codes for CASSLGQGLIYGYTF.

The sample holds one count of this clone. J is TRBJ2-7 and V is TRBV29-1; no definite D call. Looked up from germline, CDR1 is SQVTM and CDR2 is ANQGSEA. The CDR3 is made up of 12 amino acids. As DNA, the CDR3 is TGCAGTACTCAGGTCAACTCCTACGAGCAGTACTTC. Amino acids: CSTQVNSYEQYF.

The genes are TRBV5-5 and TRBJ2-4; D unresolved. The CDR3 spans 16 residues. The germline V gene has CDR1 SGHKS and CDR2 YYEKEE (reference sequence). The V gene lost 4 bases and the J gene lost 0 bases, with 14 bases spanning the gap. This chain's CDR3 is CASSRDGELAKNIQYF. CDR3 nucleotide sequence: TGTGCCAGCAGCCGAGACGGAGAACTAGCCAAAAACATTCAGTACTTC. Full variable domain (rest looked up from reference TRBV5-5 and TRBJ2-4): DAGVTQSPTHLIKTRGQQVTLRCSPISGHKSVSWYQQVLGQGPQFIFQYYEKEERGRGNFPDRFSARQFPNYSSELNVNALLLGDSALYLCASSRDGELAKNIQYFGAGTRLSVL.

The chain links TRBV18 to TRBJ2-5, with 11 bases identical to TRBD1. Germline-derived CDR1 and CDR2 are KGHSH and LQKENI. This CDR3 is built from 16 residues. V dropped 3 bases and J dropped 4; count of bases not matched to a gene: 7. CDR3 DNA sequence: TGTGCCAGCTCACCGGACAGGGGGCTGGTGGGAGAGACCCAGTACTTC. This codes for CASSPDRGLVGETQYF.

The CDR3 nucleotides read TGCGCCAGCAGCCAGGACAGGGAGACACCCACCGGGGAGCTGTTTTTT. Amino acids: CASSQDRETPTGELFF. The V gene is TRBV5-1, the J gene TRBJ2-2; 8 bases map to TRBD1. Germline V gene sequence: CDR1 SGHRS, CDR2 YFSETQ. V was pared by 4 bases and J by 4 bases, with 9 bases of the junction left unmatched. This CDR3 spans 16 amino acids. The full variable domain, its missing parts supplied by reference TRBV5-1 and TRBJ2-2, is KAGVTQTPRYLIKTRGQQVTLSCSPISGHRSVSWYQQTPGQGLQFLFEYFSETQRNKGNFPGRFSGRQFSNSRSEMNVSTLELGDSALYLCASSQDRETPTGELFFGEGSRLTVL.

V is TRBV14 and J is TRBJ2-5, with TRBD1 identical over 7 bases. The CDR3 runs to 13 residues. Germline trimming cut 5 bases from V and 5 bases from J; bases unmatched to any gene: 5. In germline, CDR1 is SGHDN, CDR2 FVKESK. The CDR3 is CASSGDRVETQYF. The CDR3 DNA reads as TGTGCCAGCAGCGGAGACAGGGTTGAGACCCAGTACTTC.

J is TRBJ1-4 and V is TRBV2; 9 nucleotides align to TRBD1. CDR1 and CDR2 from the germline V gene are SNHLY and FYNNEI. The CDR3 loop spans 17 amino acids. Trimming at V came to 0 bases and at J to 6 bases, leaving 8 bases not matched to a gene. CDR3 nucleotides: TGTGCCAGCAGTGAAGCGCTTGTAGGGACAGGGCATGAAAAACTGTTTTTT. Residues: CASSEALVGTGHEKLFF.

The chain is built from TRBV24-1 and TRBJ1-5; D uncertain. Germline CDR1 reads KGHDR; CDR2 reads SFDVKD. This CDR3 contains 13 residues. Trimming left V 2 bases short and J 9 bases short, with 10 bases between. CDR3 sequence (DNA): TGTGCCACCAGTGATTCCGAGCCGCGGCCCCAGCATTTT. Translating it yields CATSDSEPRPQHF.

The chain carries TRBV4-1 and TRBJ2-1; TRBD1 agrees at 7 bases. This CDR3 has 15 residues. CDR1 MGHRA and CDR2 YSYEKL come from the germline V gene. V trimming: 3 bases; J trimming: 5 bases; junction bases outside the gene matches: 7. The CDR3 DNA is TGCGCCAGCAGCCAGGCCGACAGGGACCACAATGAGCAGTTCTTC. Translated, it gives CASSQADRDHNEQFF.

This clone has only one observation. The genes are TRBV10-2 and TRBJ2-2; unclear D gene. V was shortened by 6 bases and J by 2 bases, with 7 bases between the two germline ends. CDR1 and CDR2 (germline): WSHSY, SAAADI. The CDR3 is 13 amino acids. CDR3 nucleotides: TGCGCCAGCAGCCTCCTAAACACCGGGGAGCTGTTTTTT. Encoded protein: CASSLLNTGELFF.

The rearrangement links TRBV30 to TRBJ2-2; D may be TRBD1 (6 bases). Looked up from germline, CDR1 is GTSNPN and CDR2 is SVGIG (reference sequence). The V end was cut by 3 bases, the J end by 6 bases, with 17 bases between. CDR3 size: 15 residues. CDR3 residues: CAWRKGGARAGELFF. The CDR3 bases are TGTGCCTGGAGGAAAGGGGGTGCTAGGGCCGGGGAGCTGTTTTTT.

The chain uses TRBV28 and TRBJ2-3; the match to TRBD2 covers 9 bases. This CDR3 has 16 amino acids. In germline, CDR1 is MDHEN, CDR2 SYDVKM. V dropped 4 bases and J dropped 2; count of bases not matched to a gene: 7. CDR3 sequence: CASSSPAGGPTDTQYF. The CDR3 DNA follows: TGTGCCAGCAGTTCTCCAGCGGGAGGCCCCACAGATACGCAGTATTTT. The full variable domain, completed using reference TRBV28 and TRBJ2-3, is DVKVTQSSRYLVKRTGEKVFLECVQDMDHENMFWYRQDPGLGLRLIYFSYDVKMKEKGDIPEGYSVSREKKERFSLILESASTNQTSMYLCASSSPAGGPTDTQYFGPGTRLTVL.

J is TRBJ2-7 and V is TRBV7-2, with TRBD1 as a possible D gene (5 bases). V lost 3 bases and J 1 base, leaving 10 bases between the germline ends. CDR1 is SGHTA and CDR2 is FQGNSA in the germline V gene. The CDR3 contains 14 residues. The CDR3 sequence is CASSLGAGSYEQYF. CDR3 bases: TGTGCCAGCAGCTTGGGTGCAGGGTCCTACGAGCAGTACTTC.